A single sample is the source of the 10 T cell receptor beta chains below, sequenced in a study of Tregs in tolerant kidney transplant recipients. Recipients received nonmyeloablative bone marrow transplants from related graft donors, with transient mixed chimerism. Only in-frame clones appear in the TCRdb table, and some are missing; sequencing was by immunoSEQ multiplex PCR. This table lists approximately 13,000 clones. The sequenced sample was CD8+ T cells from blood (PBMCs), obtained 6 months after the transplant. The receptors here all came from a human patient who received a combined kidney and bone marrow transplant. Some T cells may arise from the graft donor.

Comment on this clone: A junction end diverges from the germline sequence, so it may reflect a read error. Read data end 3 residues before the CDR3 end; the end is taken from the germline J gene. Other DNA sequences in the same sample also yield this CDR3. This sequence joins TRBV5-1 and TRBJ1-3; D is possibly TRBD1 (5 bases). From germline, CDR1 is SGHRS and CDR2 YFSETQ. This CDR3 contains 14 residues. CDR3 residues: CASSTAGGRNTIYF. CDR3 DNA (partial): TGCGCCAGCAGCACAGCCGGGGGACGAAACACA.

Points on this clone: The CDR3 end lies 3 residues beyond the end of the read and is filled in from the germline J gene. The chain couples TRBV5-1 to TRBJ2-7; D tentatively reads TRBD1 or TRBD2 (5 bases each). The CDR3 extends over 14 amino acids. V shed 1 base and J shed 2 bases, with 10 bases lying between them. Germline V gives CDR1 SGHRS, CDR2 YFSETQ. The CDR3 sequence is CASSLRGETYEQYF. Partial CDR3 DNA: TGCGCCAGCAGCTTGCGAGGGGAAACCTACGAG. Full variable domain (rest looked up from reference TRBV5-1 and TRBJ2-7): KAGVTQTPRYLIKTRGQQVTLSCSPISGHRSVSWYQQTPGQGLQFLFEYFSETQRNKGNFPGRFSGRQFSNSRSEMNVSTLELGDSALYLCASSLRGETYEQYFGPGTRLTVT.

As concerns this clone: The CDR3 end falls 3 residues outside the read, so it is completed with the germline J gene. The chain carries TRBV16 and TRBJ2-1; 7 bases line up with TRBD1. The CDR3 sequence is 16 residues long. V dropped 2 bases and J dropped 3; count of bases not matched to a gene: 7. Germline lookup yields CDR1 KGHSY and CDR2 FQNENV. The CDR3 region is CASSQDRDPIYNEQFF. The sequenced CDR3 bases are TGTGCCAGCAGCCAAGACAGGGACCCCATCTACAATGAG.

Details on this clone: The observed sequence ends 3 residues before the CDR3 terminus, with the missing tail filled in from the germline J gene. The chain has TRBV2 and TRBJ2-7, with a possible D match to TRBD1 (6 bases). The germline gives CDR1 SNHLY, CDR2 FYNNEI. Trimming pared 8 bases from V and 2 bases from J, leaving 19 bases between. The CDR3 sequence is 15 residues long. The CDR3 here is CASLETGTLPYEQYF. CDR3 DNA (partial): TGTGCCAGCCTTGAGACCGGGACACTCCCCTACGAG.

Turning to this clone: The read falls 3 residues short of the CDR3 end, and the missing part is taken from the germline J gene. The gene calls are TRBV2 and TRBJ2-2, with unresolved D. Germline V lookup: CDR1 SNHLY, CDR2 FYNNEI. CDR3 length: 13 amino acids. The CDR3 loop is CASSRSSREKLFF. Partial CDR3 DNA: TGTGCCAGCAGCCGCAGTTCCCGTGAAAAG.

Turning to this clone: The read terminates 3 residues before the CDR3 end, so the remaining end is supplied by the germline J gene. V usage is TRBV7-9 and J usage is TRBJ1-2; 7 bases are a match to TRBD1. The CDR3 has 14 residues. V lost 6 bases and J lost 4; bases outside the gene matches: 8. CDR1 and CDR2 from the germline V gene are SEHNR and FQNEAQ (reference sequence). The covered CDR3 bases are TGTGCCAGCAGTGGGACAGAAGACCCCTATGGC. It codes for CASSGTEDPYG. The entire CDR3 is CASSGTEDPYGYTF.

Points on this clone: The read stops 3 residues short of the end of the CDR3; the missing end is completed from the germline J gene. The chain couples TRBV6-1 to TRBJ2-5, with D possibly TRBD2 on 6 matching bases. Trimming cost V 0 bases and J 5 bases, with 13 bases left between them. Germline lookup yields CDR1 MNHNS and CDR2 SASEGT. This CDR3 comprises 15 residues. The part of the CDR3 DNA that was read is TGTGCCAGCAGTGAAGCGGGCGGGATGCTGGAGACC. This sequence encodes CASSEAGGMLET. The full CDR3 protein reads CASSEAGGMLETQYF.

Concerning this clone itself: The CDR3 is cut off 3 residues early in the read; its end comes from the germline J gene. V gene TRBV5-1 combines with J gene TRBJ1-3; TRBD1 aligns across 9 bases. J was trimmed by 4 bases and V by 4 bases; bases with no gene match: 6. CDR3 size: 15 residues. Germline V gene data show CDR1 as SGHRS and CDR2 as YFSETQ. Incomplete CDR3 DNA: TGCGCCAGCAGCCCCACAGGGGGCGACGGAAACACC. Translating it yields CASSPTGGDGNT. The entire CDR3 protein is CASSPTGGDGNTIYF.

As to this clone: The read ends 3 residues before the CDR3 terminus; that terminus is restored from the germline J gene. This chain connects TRBV3-1 (or the pseudogene TRBV3-2) to TRBJ2-7; TRBD1 might be the D (6 bases). CDR1 and CDR2 (germline): LGHDT, YNNKEL (reference sequence). Trimming took 3 bases from V and 4 from J, leaving 16 bases between them. CDR3 size: 15 residues. CDR3: CASSQNRVGEYEQYF. The CDR3 DNA, read in part, is TGTGCCAGCAGCCAGAACAGGGTGGGGGAATACGAG.

Worth noting for this clone: The read is 3 residues too short to cover the CDR3 end, so that end is filled in from the germline J gene. This chain connects TRBV13 to TRBJ1-6; 7 bases match TRBD1. From germline, CDR1 is PRHDT and CDR2 FYEKMQ (reference sequence). V lost 2 bases, J lost 5 bases, and 6 bases stayed unmatched. This CDR3 has 16 amino acids. CDR3 sequence: CASSLMGDRDNSPLHF. The covered CDR3 bases are TGTGCCAGCAGCTTAATGGGGGACAGAGATAATTCACCC. Combining the CDR3 with reference TRBV13 and TRBJ1-6 gives the whole variable domain AAGVIQSPRHLIKEKRETATLKCYPIPRHDTVYWYQQGPGQDPQFLISFYEKMQSDKGSIPDRFSAQQFSDYHSELNMSSLELGDSALYFCASSLMGDRDNSPLHFGNGTRLTVT.